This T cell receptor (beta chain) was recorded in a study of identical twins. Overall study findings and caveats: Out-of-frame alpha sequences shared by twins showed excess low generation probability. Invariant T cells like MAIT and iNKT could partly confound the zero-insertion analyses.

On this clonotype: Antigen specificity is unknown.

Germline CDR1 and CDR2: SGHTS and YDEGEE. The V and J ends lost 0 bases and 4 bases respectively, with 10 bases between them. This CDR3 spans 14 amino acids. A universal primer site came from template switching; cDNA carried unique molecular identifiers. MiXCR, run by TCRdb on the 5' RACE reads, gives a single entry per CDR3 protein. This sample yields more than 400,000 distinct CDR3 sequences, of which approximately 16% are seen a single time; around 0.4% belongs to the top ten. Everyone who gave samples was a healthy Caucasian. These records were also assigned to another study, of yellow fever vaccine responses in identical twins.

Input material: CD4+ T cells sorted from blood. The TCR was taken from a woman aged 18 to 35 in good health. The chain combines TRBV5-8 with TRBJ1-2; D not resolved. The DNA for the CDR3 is TGTGCCAGCAGCTTGGATGGCGGATCCTATGGCTACACCTTC. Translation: CASSLDGGSYGYTF.